A selection of T cell receptor beta chains follows, all from one sample in a study of CD8 T cells in ankylosing spondylitis. Via MiXCR, TCRdb re-called the 5' RACE reads, giving one row per CDR3 protein. The table records 200,000 to 250,000 distinct CDR3 sequences, around 6.6% of them present only once. Sequenced input: blood, either unsorted or a sorted T cell fraction (not recorded which). Every receptor here comes from a male donor with ankylosing spondylitis. Both conserved end residues are part of each CDR3. Each record gives: V gene, clone size, J gene, D gene, CDR3 protein, CDR3 DNA. D genes are given only for firm matches. Clone size is stated in some rows and not others, as once, few, many or a class when expanded.

>TRBV24-1|many|TRBJ2-1|TRBD1
CATSDSPAGGIGNEQFF
TGTGCCACCAGTGATTCTCCAGCAGGGGGCATAGGGAATGAGCAGTTCTTC
>TRBV10-3|NA|TRBJ2-3|NA
CAISESGTQYF
TGTGCCATCAGTGAAAGCGGTACGCAGTATTTT
>TRBV28|many|TRBJ2-1|TRBD2
CASSPSGALYNEQFF
TGTGCCAGCAGTCCTAGCGGGGCCCTCTACAATGAGCAGTTCTTC
>TRBV24-1|NA|TRBJ2-6|TRBD1
CATSDGWTGSGANVLTF
TGTGCCACCAGTGATGGCTGGACAGGTTCTGGGGCCAACGTCCTGACTTTC
>TRBV5-8|many|TRBJ2-7|NA
CASSPTDYEQYF
TGTGCCAGCAGCCCGACAGACTACGAGCAGTACTTC
>TRBV20-1|many|TRBJ2-7|TRBD1
CSARDPGQDTYEQYF
TGCAGTGCTAGAGATCCTGGACAGGACACCTACGAGCAGTACTTC
>TRBV7-9|few|TRBJ1-2|TRBD1
CASSSRDSENYGYTF
TGTGCCAGCAGCAGCCGGGACAGTGAGAACTATGGCTACACCTTC
>TRBV19|NA|TRBJ2-2|NA
CASSLPPGRIGELFF
TGTGCCAGTAGTTTACCTCCAGGGCGTATCGGGGAGCTGTTTTTT
>TRBV5-1|NA|TRBJ2-6|TRBD1
CASSLVGTGPGSGANVLTF
TGCGCCAGCAGCTTGGTAGGGACAGGGCCTGGATCTGGGGCCAACGTCCTGACTTTC
>TRBV12-5|many|TRBJ1-1|NA
CASGLAPNTEAFF
TGTGCTAGTGGTTTGGCCCCGAACACTGAAGCTTTCTTT
>TRBV29-1|many|TRBJ1-2|NA
CSAYSPNGYTF
TGCAGCGCGTACAGCCCCAATGGCTACACCTTC
>TRBV4-3|many|TRBJ2-3|TRBD1
CASSQRDSSTDTQYF
TGCGCCAGCAGCCAACGGGACAGCAGCACAGATACGCAGTATTTT
>TRBV9|NA|TRBJ2-5|TRBD1
CASSVSLDRGHRETQYF
TGTGCCAGCAGCGTTTCTCTGGACAGGGGGCACAGGGAGACCCAGTACTTC
>TRBV12-3/TRBV12-4|many|TRBJ1-5|NA
CASSFAGDQPQHF
TGTGCCAGCAGTTTTGCAGGGGATCAGCCCCAGCATTTT
>TRBV10-3|many|TRBJ2-7|TRBD1
CAIRTGTGLTYEQYF
TGTGCCATCAGGACCGGGACAGGGCTGACCTACGAGCAGTACTTC
>TRBV5-6|many|TRBJ1-1|NA
CASSLRENTEAFF
TGTGCCAGCAGCTTGAGGGAAAACACTGAAGCTTTCTTT
>TRBV5-1|many|TRBJ2-7|TRBD1
CASSPPDRAYEQYF
TGCGCCAGCAGTCCCCCCGACAGGGCCTACGAGCAGTACTTC
>TRBV7-9|many|TRBJ1-1|NA
CASSPLFGDYTEAFF
TGTGCCAGCAGCCCCCTGTTTGGAGACTACACTGAAGCTTTCTTT
>TRBV12-3/TRBV12-4|many|TRBJ2-1|TRBD2
CASSHSSGDYNEQFF
TGTGCCAGCAGCCACTCTAGCGGCGACTACAATGAGCAGTTCTTC
>TRBV28|many|TRBJ1-2|TRBD1
CASRSFSTGLGYTF
TGTGCCAGCAGATCTTTTTCGACAGGGCTTGGCTACACCTTC
>TRBV7-9|many|TRBJ1-1|NA
CASSPIAGTEAFF
TGTGCCAGCAGCCCCATTGCGGGCACTGAAGCTTTCTTT
>TRBV28|many|TRBJ2-2|NA
CASVSRAEWSGELFF
TGTGCCAGCGTCTCAAGGGCGGAGTGGTCCGGGGAGCTGTTTTTT
>TRBV3-1|few|TRBJ2-3|NA
CASSQELPTDTQYF
TGTGCCAGCAGCCAAGAGCTACCCACAGATACGCAGTATTTT
>TRBV15|many|TRBJ2-5|NA
CATSRLGRFQETQYF
TGTGCCACCAGCAGACTTGGGCGGTTTCAAGAGACCCAGTACTTC
>TRBV12-5|few|TRBJ1-1|NA
CASGSAGGRTEAFF
TGTGCTAGTGGTTCCGCAGGTGGACGCACTGAAGCTTTCTTT
>TRBV20-1|few|TRBJ2-7|TRBD2
CSAPITSGSSYEQYF
TGCAGTGCCCCGATCACTAGCGGAAGCTCCTACGAGCAGTACTTC
>TRBV27|many|TRBJ1-2|NA
CASSEGPGNYGYTF
TGTGCCAGCAGTGAGGGGCCGGGGAACTATGGCTACACCTTC
>TRBV4-3|many|TRBJ2-3|TRBD2
CASSQGLAGGSRDTQYF
TGCGCCAGCAGCCAAGGACTAGCGGGGGGATCTCGAGATACGCAGTATTTT
>TRBV20-1|many|TRBJ2-7|TRBD2
CSASQYGLGSYEQYF
TGCAGTGCTAGCCAATACGGACTAGGATCCTACGAGCAGTACTTC
>TRBV28|many|TRBJ2-1|TRBD2
CASSPRGVPYNEQFF
TGTGCCAGCAGTCCCCGGGGGGTACCCTACAATGAGCAGTTCTTC
>TRBV27|many|TRBJ2-3|TRBD2
CASTERGGTDTQYF
TGTGCCAGCACGGAGCGGGGGGGCACAGATACGCAGTATTTT
>TRBV6-2/TRBV6-3|many|TRBJ1-1|NA
CASSYSRVTEAFF
TGTGCCAGCAGTTACTCCCGGGTAACTGAAGCTTTCTTT
>TRBV4-2|NA|TRBJ2-3|NA
CASSPLTARGGKDTQYF
TGTGCCAGCAGCCCCCTCACGGCAAGGGGAGGAAAAGATACGCAGTATTTT
>TRBV5-4|NA|TRBJ2-3|TRBD2
CASSFKRERRDTQYF
TGTGCCAGCAGCTTTAAGCGGGAACGACGGGATACGCAGTATTTT
>TRBV4-1|many|TRBJ1-5|NA
CASSQDLTIIGGNQPQHF
TGCGCCAGCAGCCAAGATTTAACTATCATCGGTGGCAATCAGCCCCAGCATTTT
>TRBV4-3|many|TRBJ2-2|TRBD1
CASRIGTGDTGELFF
TGCGCCAGCAGAATTGGGACAGGCGACACCGGGGAGCTGTTTTTT
>TRBV6-7|once|TRBJ2-2|TRBD2
CASRSGGDTGELFF
TGTGCCAGCAGGAGCGGGGGGGACACCGGGGAGCTGTTTTTT
>TRBV27|NA|TRBJ1-1|TRBD1
CASGYRGENTEAFF
TGTGCCAGCGGATACAGGGGGGAGAACACTGAAGCTTTCTTT
>TRBV2|few|TRBJ2-2|NA
CASGLLGELFF
TGTGCCAGCGGGCTGTTAGGGGAGCTGTTTTTT
>TRBV10-1|NA|TRBJ2-5|NA
CASSESGEGLQETQYF
TGCGCCAGCAGTGAGTCTGGAGAAGGACTACAAGAGACCCAGTACTTC
>TRBV6-2/TRBV6-3|NA|TRBJ2-1|TRBD2
CASSYLGLAAYNEQFF
TGTGCCAGCAGTTACCTGGGACTAGCGGCATACAATGAGCAGTTCTTC
>TRBV11-3|few|TRBJ2-1|NA
CASSEGVWSVDNEQFF
TGTGCCAGCAGCGAGGGGGTTTGGAGCGTTGACAATGAGCAGTTCTTC
>TRBV6-1|NA|TRBJ2-5|NA
CASRTNYQETQYF
TGTGCCAGCAGGACCAACTACCAAGAGACCCAGTACTTC
>TRBV27|many|TRBJ2-7|NA
CASSLSAGVSYEQYF
TGTGCCAGCAGTTTATCAGCAGGGGTCTCCTACGAGCAGTACTTC
>TRBV19|many|TRBJ2-1|NA
CASSSRTVYNEQFF
TGTGCCAGTAGTTCCCGGACAGTTTACAATGAGCAGTTCTTC
>TRBV12-5|NA|TRBJ2-7|NA
CASGLGTRQYF
TGTGCTAGTGGTTTGGGTACGAGGCAGTACTTC
>TRBV19|few|TRBJ1-1|TRBD1
CASSGQADEAFF
TGTGCCAGTAGTGGACAGGCAGATGAAGCTTTCTTT
>TRBV2|NA|TRBJ2-7|TRBD2
CASRGGRTDEQYF
TGTGCCAGCAGAGGCGGGAGAACCGACGAGCAGTACTTC
>TRBV4-2|few|TRBJ2-2|TRBD2
CASSSPGLAGGLNTGELFF
TGTGCCAGCAGCAGCCCGGGACTAGCGGGAGGGCTGAACACCGGGGAGCTGTTTTTT
>TRBV2|few|TRBJ2-1|TRBD2
CASGGTSGRVLNNEQFF
TGTGCCAGCGGCGGGACTAGCGGGAGGGTCCTGAACAATGAGCAGTTCTTC
>TRBV11-3|few|TRBJ2-7|TRBD2
CASSLDPGTNYEQYF
TGTGCCAGCAGCTTAGACCCCGGGACTAACTACGAGCAGTACTTC
>TRBV4-1|few|TRBJ2-3|TRBD2
CASSRTSGVVETQYF
TGCGCCAGCAGCCGGACTAGCGGGGTAGTGGAGACGCAGTATTTT